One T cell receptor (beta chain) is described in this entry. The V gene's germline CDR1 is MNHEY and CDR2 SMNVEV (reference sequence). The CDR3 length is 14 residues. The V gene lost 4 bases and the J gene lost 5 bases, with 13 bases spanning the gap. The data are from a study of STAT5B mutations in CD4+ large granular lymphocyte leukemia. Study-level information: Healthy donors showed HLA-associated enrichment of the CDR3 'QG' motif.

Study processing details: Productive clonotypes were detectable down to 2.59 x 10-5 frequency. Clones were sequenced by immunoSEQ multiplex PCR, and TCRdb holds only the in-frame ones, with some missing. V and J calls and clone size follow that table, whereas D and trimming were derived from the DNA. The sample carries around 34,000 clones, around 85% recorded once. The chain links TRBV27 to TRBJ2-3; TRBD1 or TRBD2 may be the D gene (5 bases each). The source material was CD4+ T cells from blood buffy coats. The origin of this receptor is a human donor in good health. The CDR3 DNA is TGTGCCAGCAGTTCCGGGACCCTTGGAGATACGCAGTATTTT. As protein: CASSSGTLGDTQYF.